These 31 T cell receptor beta chains originate from one sample sequenced in a study of coeliac disease. Data came from immunoSEQ multiplex PCR; TCRdb stores just in-frame clones and leaves some out. The sample lists 2,300 or so clones, 70% to 85% occurring once. Sequenced sample: lymphocytes from the gut lamina propria. Every receptor here comes from a human donor without celiac disease.

The rearrangement links TRBV9 to TRBJ2-1, with 10 bases aligning to TRBD1. Looked up from germline, CDR1 is SGDLS and CDR2 is YYNGEE. V trimming: 3 bases; J trimming: 5 bases; junction bases outside the gene matches: 5. The CDR3 sequence is 15 residues long. CDR3 sequence reads: CASSGRDRGHNEQFF. CDR3 in DNA: TGTGCCAGCAGCGGCCGGGACAGGGGACACAATGAGCAGTTCTTC.

V gene TRBV28 combines with J gene TRBJ2-5; 7 positions match TRBD1. Germline V lookup: CDR1 MDHEN, CDR2 SYDVKM. Germline trimming cut 4 bases from V and 4 bases from J; bases unmatched to any gene: 9. The CDR3 length is 15 residues. The CDR3 DNA follows: TGTGCCAGCAGTTACCAAGGCAGGGGGTCAGAGACCCAGTACTTC. Translated: CASSYQGRGSETQYF.

In its sample, this clone ranks as large (0.1 to 1%). CDR3 region: CASSRNSRFHNSPLHF. The CDR3 nucleotides are TGTGCCAGCAGCCGTAACAGCAGGTTCCATAATTCACCCCTCCACTTT. The chain combines TRBV5-6 with TRBJ1-6; D is undetermined. Germline V gives CDR1 SGHDT, CDR2 YYEEEE. This CDR3 has 16 residues. Trimming left V 4 bases short and J 5 bases short, with 16 bases between.

With respect to this clone: The same CDR3 also results from other DNA sequences found in this sample. J is TRBJ2-1 and V is TRBV9; the D is unclear. V dropped 3 bases and J dropped 1 base, with 5 bases sitting between them. CDR1 is SGDLS and CDR2 is YYNGEE in the germline V gene. The CDR3 totals 13 residues. CDR3 sequence: CASSASSYNEQFF. CDR3 DNA sequence: TGTGCCAGCAGCGCGTCTTCCTACAATGAGCAGTTCTTC.

DNA of the CDR3: TGTGCCAGCAGCCCGGACAGGGGTCATGGCTACACCTTC. Amino acid sequence: CASSPDRGHGYTF. The J gene is TRBJ1-2, the V gene TRBV5-4; TRBD1 matches 9 bases. The ends lost 4 bases at V and 6 bases at J; junction bases unmatched: 4. This CDR3 is 13 amino acids long. The germline CDR1 and CDR2 sequences are SGHNT and YYREEE (reference sequence).

The rearrangement links TRBV10-1 to TRBJ2-2, with 7 bases aligning to TRBD2. CDR3 length: 14 amino acids. The germline gives CDR1 WNHNN, CDR2 SYGVQD (reference sequence). The V gene end was trimmed by 7 bases and the J gene end by 2 bases; junction bases not matched to a gene: 4. In nucleotides, the CDR3 is TGCGCCAGCAACAGCGGGGCCAACACCGGGGAGCTGTTTTTT. Translation gives CASNSGANTGELFF.

The J gene is TRBJ2-1, the V gene TRBV4-3; TRBD2 aligns across 12 bases. The V and J ends lost 7 bases and 6 bases, in that order; junction bases with no gene match: 4. CDR1 is LGHNA and CDR2 is YSLEER in the germline V gene. The CDR3 covers 14 residues. The CDR3 reads CASTSTSGSNEQFF. The CDR3 region has the DNA TGCGCCAGCACTTCGACTAGCGGGAGCAATGAGCAGTTCTTC.

The rearrangement joins TRBV5-1 to TRBJ1-6; 7 nucleotides match TRBD1. The CDR3 has 16 residues. V lost 0 bases, J lost 7 bases, and 7 bases stayed unmatched. CDR1 SGHRS and CDR2 YFSETQ come from the germline V gene. The CDR3 here is CASSLVAGTANSPLHF. The CDR3 bases are TGCGCCAGCAGCTTGGTGGCCGGGACAGCCAATTCACCCCTCCACTTT.

The chain combines TRBV6-4 with TRBJ2-3; 10 bases match TRBD2. Germline V gene data show CDR1 as MRHNA and CDR2 as SNTAGT. The CDR3 runs 14 residues. The trim removed 7 bases at V and 3 bases at J, leaving 4 bases unmatched. The CDR3 protein is CASILAGETDTQYF. CDR3 sequence (DNA): TGTGCCAGCATCCTAGCGGGAGAAACAGATACGCAGTATTTT.

Note on this clone: The germline gene is not matched at one end of the junction; a read error may be the cause. The genes are TRBV7-7 and TRBJ2-2; D is perhaps TRBD2 (6 bases). The CDR3 runs 17 residues. CDR1 and CDR2 (germline): SSHAT, FNYEAQ (reference sequence). This CDR3 reads CASSSRRGRLNTGELFF. For the CDR3, the DNA is TGTGCTAGCAGCTCTAGGCGGGGCAGACTAAACACCGGGGAGCTGTTTTTT.

The V gene is TRBV15, the J gene TRBJ2-1; 7 nucleotides match TRBD1. V shed 5 bases and J 10 bases; nucleotides not matched to a gene: 8. Germline-derived CDR1 and CDR2 are LNHNV and YYDKDF (reference sequence). The CDR3 is 13 amino acids. CDR3 sequence reads: CATSLEGGGEQFF. CDR3 coding DNA: TGTGCCACCAGCTTAGAAGGGGGCGGCGAGCAGTTCTTC.

This clone appeared once. This rearrangement joins TRBV18 to TRBJ2-7; weak D call: TRBD2 (7 bases). Germline V lookup: CDR1 KGHSH, CDR2 LQKENI. The ends were cut back, 2 bases at V and 3 bases at J, with 11 bases in the middle. This CDR3 region has 14 residues. The CDR3, as DNA: TGTGCCAGCTCACCAATCGGGGGGCTCTACGAGCAGTACTTC. This encodes CASSPIGGLYEQYF.

V gene TRBV9 combines with J gene TRBJ2-2; D perhaps matches TRBD1 (5 bases). The CDR3 sequence is 14 residues long. Germline-derived CDR1 and CDR2 are SGDLS and YYNGEE. Trimming left V 3 bases short and J 6 bases short, with 12 bases between. CDR3 sequence (DNA): TGTGCCAGCAGCGCCTTTAAAGGGGCCGGGGAGCTGTTTTTT. This sequence encodes CASSAFKGAGELFF.

The chain is built from TRBV10-3 and TRBJ2-6, with D perhaps matching TRBD2 (5 bases). V lost 7 bases to trimming and J lost 4 bases, with 14 bases between them. The CDR3 has 15 amino acids. Germline V lookup: CDR1 ENHRY, CDR2 SYGVKD. CDR3 coding DNA: TGTGCCATCACTAAGGGATCGGGAGGGGCCAACGTCCTGACTTTC. It codes for CAITKGSGGANVLTF.

This clone showed up just once. This rearrangement joins TRBV5-4 to TRBJ2-1; 15 nucleotides agree with TRBD2. The CDR3 runs 16 residues. CDR1 and CDR2 (germline): SGHNT, YYREEE (reference sequence). J lost 6 bases, V lost 3 bases, and 4 bases had no gene match. In DNA, the CDR3 is TGTGCCAGCAGCTGGGGACTAGCGGGAGGACGCAATGAGCAGTTCTTC. Translated: CASSWGLAGGRNEQFF.

The genes are TRBV5-1 and TRBJ1-1, with 8 bases matching TRBD1. The V gene end was trimmed by 3 bases and the J gene end by 4 bases; junction bases not matched to a gene: 5. Germline loops: CDR1 SGHRS, CDR2 YFSETQ. This CDR3 contains 14 residues. CDR3 protein: CASSSGTGTTEAFF. The CDR3 bases are TGCGCCAGCAGCTCCGGGACAGGTACCACTGAAGCTTTCTTT.

The gene calls are TRBV29-1 and TRBJ1-2; a weak D match, TRBD1 (6 bases). This CDR3 has 13 amino acids. In germline, CDR1 is SQVTM, CDR2 ANQGSEA. Trimming cost V 7 bases and J 2 bases, with 14 bases left between them. CDR3 nucleotides: TGCAGCGCCTACTCTACAGGGAACTATGGCTACACCTTC. This codes for CSAYSTGNYGYTF.

In this sample, this clone turned up a few times. Germline and junction disagree at one end, which may indicate a read error. CDR3 bases: TGTGCTAGCAGCTTGGGACTAGCGGGAACTGATACGCAGTATTTT. It codes for CASSLGLAGTDTQYF. The chain is built from TRBV7-7 and TRBJ2-3, with TRBD2 matching over 13 bases. Germline V gives CDR1 SSHAT, CDR2 FNYEAQ (reference sequence). This CDR3 spans 15 amino acids.

J is TRBJ1-6 and V is TRBV2; D may be TRBD1 (6 bases). Germline CDR1 reads SNHLY; CDR2 reads FYNNEI. The CDR3 covers 16 residues. V lost 7 bases and J lost 2, with 15 bases in between. CDR3 in DNA: TGTGCCAGCACCAGGACAGAAGGTGCCTATAATTCACCCCTCCACTTT. Protein product: CASTRTEGAYNSPLHF.

In its sample, this clone was seen a few times. This sequence joins TRBV12-5 and TRBJ2-5; 13 bases match TRBD2. V was pared by 2 bases and J by 5 bases, with 5 bases of the junction left unmatched. Germline-derived CDR1 and CDR2 are LGHNT and FRNRAP. CDR3 length equals 16 residues. The chain's CDR3 is CASGLPLLAGGETQYF. CDR3 sequence (DNA): TGTGCTAGTGGTTTGCCCTTACTAGCGGGGGGGGAGACCCAGTACTTC. Combining the CDR3 with reference TRBV12-5 and TRBJ2-5 gives the whole variable domain DARVTQTPRHKVTEMGQEVTMRCQPILGHNTVFWYRQTMMQGLELLAYFRNRAPLDDSGMPKDRFSAEMPDATLATLKIQPSEPRDSAVYFCASGLPLLAGGETQYFGPGTRLLVL.

This clone was seen only a few times. The chain couples TRBV19 to TRBJ2-7; D perhaps matches TRBD1 (6 bases). CDR1 is LNHDA and CDR2 is SQIVND in the germline V gene (reference sequence). This CDR3 is built from 13 residues. Trimming shortened V by 3 bases and J by 6 bases, and 12 bases separated the two germline ends. Here the CDR3 DNA reads TGTGCCAGTAGTATCATTGGGGGCGGCGAGCAGTACTTC. The encoded protein is CASSIIGGGEQYF.

The V gene is TRBV6-4, the J gene TRBJ1-2, with D possibly being TRBD1 (6 bases). Per germline, CDR1 MRHNA and CDR2 SNTAGT. CDR3 length equals 15 residues. The V end lost 4 bases, the J end lost 7 bases, and 19 bases lay between the germline ends. CDR3 sequence reads: CASSVTGTSVGGYTF. The CDR3 DNA reads as TGTGCCAGCAGTGTGACCGGGACAAGTGTCGGTGGCTACACCTTC.

This clone occurred a few times. This chain's CDR3 is CASSPRGWEQYF. The CDR3, as DNA: TGTGCCAGCAGCCCGAGGGGGTGGGAGCAGTACTTC. The V gene is TRBV7-8, the J gene TRBJ2-5, with D tentatively TRBD1 (6 bases). V was pared by 5 bases and J by 11 bases, with 15 bases between. This CDR3 contains 12 residues. Germline V gene data show CDR1 as SGHVS and CDR2 as FQNEAQ.

The chain has TRBV28 and TRBJ2-2, with 8 bases fitting TRBD2. The ends lost 3 bases at V and 7 bases at J; junction bases unmatched: 7. The germline CDR1 and CDR2 sequences are MDHEN and SYDVKM. This CDR3 has 15 amino acids. CDR3 sequence reads: CASSFRGGIGGELFF. In DNA form, the CDR3 reads TGTGCCAGCAGTTTTCGCGGGGGGATTGGCGGGGAGCTGTTTTTT.

This chain joins TRBV6-5 and TRBJ1-2; D is possibly TRBD1 (6 bases). Trimming took 7 bases from V and 2 from J, leaving 8 bases between them. The length of the CDR3 is 12 residues. Germline-derived CDR1 and CDR2 are MNHEY and SVGAGI. The CDR3 loop reads CASKGQNYGYTF. The CDR3 DNA reads TGTGCCAGCAAAGGACAGAACTATGGCTACACCTTC.

CDR3 bases: TGTGCCAGCAGTCGGGACAGGGTAATCGGAGAGACCCAGTACTTC. Translation: CASSRDRVIGETQYF. The V and J genes are TRBV5-6 and TRBJ2-5; 9 nucleotides agree with TRBD1. V shed 5 bases, J shed 4 bases, and the junction held 9 bases outside the gene matches. The CDR3 covers 15 residues. Germline loops: CDR1 SGHDT, CDR2 YYEEEE.

Regarding this clone: One end of the junction varies from germline; a read error may be responsible. CDR3 protein: CASSLTGDSFEQYF. CDR3 DNA: TGTGCCAGCAGCTTAACGGGAGACTCCTTCGAGCAGTACTTC. The V gene is TRBV7-8, the J gene TRBJ2-7, with TRBD2 as a possible D gene (6 bases). The germline V gene encodes CDR1 SGHVS and CDR2 FQNEAQ. CDR3 length: 14 residues.

The J gene is TRBJ2-3, the V gene TRBV15; no firm D call. V was trimmed by 0 bases and J by 2 bases, leaving 9 bases between them. CDR1 is LNHNV, CDR2 YYDKDF, per germline (reference sequence). The CDR3 contains 15 residues. The CDR3 region has the DNA TGTGCCACCAGCAGAGATAATACTAACACAGATACGCAGTATTTT. Residues: CATSRDNTNTDTQYF.

The chain uses TRBV4-3 and TRBJ1-2, with 7 bases fitting TRBD1. V was pared by 0 bases and J by 2 bases, with 0 bases of the junction left unmatched. CDR3 length equals 14 residues. Germline assignment: CDR1 LGHNA and CDR2 YSLEER. CDR3 DNA sequence: TGCGCCAGCAGCCAAGACAGGGGGAACTATGGCTACACCTTC. It encodes CASSQDRGNYGYTF.

The chain carries TRBV4-3 and TRBJ1-2, with a possible D match to TRBD1 (6 bases). The germline CDR1 and CDR2 sequences are LGHNA and YSLEER. The V end was cut by 0 bases, the J end by 4 bases, with 15 bases between. The CDR3 has 16 amino acids. CDR3 bases: TGCGCCAGCAGCCAAGATTTGTACAGGGTTGCCTATGGCTACACCTTC. It translates to CASSQDLYRVAYGYTF.

This chain joins TRBV21-1 and TRBJ2-3; the table's D call, TRBD1, was not checked against the DNA. TRBV21-1 is recorded as a pseudogene. The CDR3 has 15 residues. The CDR3 coding sequence is TGTGCCAGCAGCTCCCGGACAGGTGCCACAGATACGCAGTATTTT. As protein: CASSSRTGATDTQYF.